This TCR beta chain was observed in a study of vaccination effects on CD4 cells after COVID-19. On the study more broadly: Two convalescent patients were sampled 16 days and one week before vaccination.

Before any sequencing was done, the ViraFEST assay used viral peptide pools to expand antigen-specific CD4+ T cells. CD4+ T cells were isolated after approximately 10 days of culture. PCR showed that the person got SARS-CoV-2 infection at some point between March and December 2020. With 8.5 to 10 ug/ml peptides and roughly 9.3 IU/ml IL-2, 2 million or so PBMC per well were cultured. Replacing half the medium with IL-2 medium was done on days 3 and 7. Generated by immunoSEQ multiplex PCR, the TCRdb table keeps only in-frame clones and is missing some. The table has about 27,000 clones, 70% to 80% seen once; the top ten hold about 16%. Details on this clone: The antigen is unknown.

Regarding the study as a whole: New vaccine-induced clones made up most post-vaccine spike-reactive clones in convalescents.

V was pared by 6 bases and J by 3 bases, with 20 bases between. The CDR3 totals 17 residues. Per the germline V gene, CDR1 is SGHTA and CDR2 is FQGNSA. The sequenced sample was CD4+ T cells from PBMCs cultured with HCoV-NL63 spike peptides, obtained before COVID-19 vaccination. This chain links TRBV7-2 with TRBJ2-2; no clear D gene. The TCR comes from a human donor who had a prior SARS-CoV-2 infection. The CDR3 coding sequence is TGTGCCAGCAGTCCTAGGGCGGTGGTACTCTACACCGGGGAGCTGTTTTTT. Its translation: CASSPRAVVLYTGELFF.